The table lists the clone carrying this T cell receptor (beta chain) with a count of one. What it binds is unknown. Assay: immunoSEQ multiplex PCR; the TCRdb copy retains only in-frame clones and omits some. The sample gives under 50,000 clones, approximately 80% of which show up once; less than 1.3% is in the top ten. The sample originates from a study of PD-1 blockade in mismatch repair-deficient tumors. Study context: Patients had around twelve mismatch repair-deficient cancer types, all previously treated and progressing. General observations from the study: After pembrolizumab, tumor-resident clones rose rapidly, then generally contracted before radiologic responses.

This CDR3 comprises 15 residues. The TCR comes from an adult with mismatch repair-deficient cancer. The sequencing here drew on PBMCs, taken less than 40 weeks after starting pembrolizumab. This sequence joins TRBV12-1 and TRBJ2-3; whether TRBD1, the table's D call, matches the DNA was not checked. TRBV12-1 is tagged as a pseudogene. The CDR3 bases are TGTGCCAGCAGCCCCCACGCAGGGGAAACAGATACGCAGTATTTT. This sequence encodes CASSPHAGETDTQYF.